A single sample is the source of the 21 T cell receptor beta chains below, sequenced in a study of T cell changes during pregnancy in multiple sclerosis. TCRdb keeps only in-frame clones here, not all; method: immunoSEQ multiplex PCR. The repertoire includes tens of thousands of clones, over 85% of them detected once, and 3.2% sits in the top ten. The sequenced sample was CD8+ T cells from peripheral blood mononuclear cells, obtained in the second trimester of pregnancy. Receptors originate from a female donor with multiple sclerosis, enrolled in a pregnancy study.

The chain joins TRBV4-1 to TRBJ2-5; the match to TRBD2 covers 10 bases. Germline CDR1 and CDR2: MGHRA and YSYEKL. There are 21 residues in the CDR3. V lost 4 bases, J lost 2 bases, and 22 bases stayed unmatched. Here the CDR3 reads CASSLPGPPAGGPGEQETQYF. The CDR3 DNA is TGCGCCAGCAGCCTCCCCGGTCCCCCAGCGGGAGGGCCCGGGGAGCAAGAGACCCAGTACTTC.

The CDR3 reads CASSYPGQAYGYTF. The CDR3 DNA is TGTGCCAGCAGTTACCCGGGACAAGCCTATGGCTACACCTTC. The chain has TRBV28 and TRBJ1-2; D is perhaps TRBD1 (6 bases). Germline assignment: CDR1 MDHEN and CDR2 SYDVKM. With 4 bases removed from V and 4 bases from J, the gap between germline ends came to 13 bases. The length of the CDR3 is 14 residues.

The genes are TRBV6-5 and TRBJ1-1; 9 bases are shared with TRBD1. CDR3 length: 14 amino acids. Germline loops: CDR1 MNHEY, CDR2 SVGAGI. Trimming cost V 5 bases and J 3 bases; bases outside gene matches: 4. The CDR3 here is CASSTRQGDTEAFF. In nucleotides, the CDR3 is TGTGCCAGCAGTACCAGACAGGGGGACACTGAAGCTTTCTTT.

The chain combines TRBV6-4 with TRBJ2-1; 8 bases map to TRBD2. Unmatched junction bases numbered 9, after V lost 8 bases and J lost 6 bases. Germline V lookup: CDR1 MRHNA, CDR2 SNTAGT. The CDR3 covers 14 residues. The CDR3 DNA reads TGTGCCAGCGCCAGAGCGGGAGAAGCCAATGAGCAGTTCTTC. Protein: CASARAGEANEQFF.

The V gene is TRBV15, the J gene TRBJ2-7; weak D call: TRBD2 (5 bases). The CDR3 loop spans 15 amino acids. Germline loops: CDR1 LNHNV, CDR2 YYDKDF (reference sequence). Trimming took off 3 bases at V and 7 bases at J, with 19 bases between the two ends. The CDR3 nucleotides are TGTGCCACCAGCAGCCCCAAGGGTCCCACGGGGGAGCAGTACTTC. Translating it yields CATSSPKGPTGEQYF.

This clone was counted between two and nine times. The chain employs TRBV21-1 and TRBJ1-1. TRBV21-1 is shown as a pseudogene. The CDR3 runs to 14 residues. The CDR3 DNA sequence: TGTGCCAGCTGGGGGGTAAGGGGAAACACTGAAGCTTTCTTT. The encoded protein is CASWGVRGNTEAFF.

The CDR3 protein is CASSQEGTSGAYNEQFF. For the CDR3, the DNA is TGCGCCAGCAGCCAAGAGGGGACTAGCGGGGCATACAATGAGCAGTTCTTC. The V call is TRBV4-1, the J call TRBJ2-1, with 13 positions matching TRBD2. Looked up from germline, CDR1 is MGHRA and CDR2 is YSYEKL. The trim removed 0 bases at V and 4 bases at J, leaving 3 bases unmatched. This CDR3 has 17 amino acids.

This clone is judged medium-sized. The chain combines TRBV19 with TRBJ2-3; D not certain. Germline-derived CDR1 and CDR2 are LNHDA and SQIVND (reference sequence). V was pared by 3 bases and J by 2 bases, with 12 bases between. The CDR3 extends over 15 amino acids. DNA for the CDR3: TGTGCCAGTAGTATTAGCCCGGCTTCCACAGATACGCAGTATTTT. It translates to CASSISPASTDTQYF.

In nucleotides, the CDR3 is TGTGCCAGGATACCTCCCCCTGACAGCTTAACACACAATGAGCAGTTCTTC. It encodes CARIPPPDSLTHNEQFF. This rearrangement joins TRBV27 to TRBJ2-1; maybe TRBD1 (5 bases). Germline V CDR1 and CDR2: MNHEY, SMNVEV (reference sequence). V was pared by 9 bases and J by 5 bases, with 26 bases between. The CDR3 extends over 17 amino acids.

This sequence joins TRBV19 and TRBJ2-1; 9 bases are shared with TRBD2. The CDR3 consists of 13 residues. V lost 9 bases to trimming and J lost 12 bases; unmatched junction nucleotides: 12. Per germline, CDR1 LNHDA and CDR2 SQIVND (reference sequence). CDR3 in DNA: TGTGCCAGCGCCTATAGCGGGAGAGTCGGGCAGTTCTTC. It encodes CASAYSGRVGQFF.

The chain employs TRBV6-6 and TRBJ2-7; tentatively, D is TRBD1 (6 bases). V was pared by 5 bases and J by 11 bases, with 19 bases between. Looked up from germline, CDR1 is MNHNY and CDR2 is SVGAGI (reference sequence). This CDR3 comprises 13 residues. Written as DNA, the CDR3 is TGTGCCAGCAGTACCCTCGACAGGTTGTACGAGTACTTC. This translates into CASSTLDRLYEYF.

The CDR3 DNA reads as TGTGCCAGCAGTTTCTATCAGGGGGCAGGCACTGAAGCTTTCTTT. Translation: CASSFYQGAGTEAFF. V gene TRBV28 combines with J gene TRBJ1-1; 8 nucleotides agree with TRBD1. This CDR3 is built from 15 residues. Losses at the gene ends were 3 bases for V and 4 bases for J; bases not matched to a gene: 7. Germline V gene lookup returns CDR1 MDHEN and CDR2 SYDVKM. The full variable domain, rest sourced from reference TRBV28 and TRBJ1-1, is DVKVTQSSRYLVKRTGEKVFLECVQDMDHENMFWYRQDPGLGLRLIYFSYDVKMKEKGDIPEGYSVSREKKERFSLILESASTNQTSMYLCASSFYQGAGTEAFFGQGTRLTVV.

The V gene is TRBV27, the J gene TRBJ1-1; no clear D. The length of the CDR3 is 18 residues. Per the germline V gene, CDR1 is MNHEY and CDR2 is SMNVEV (reference sequence). V was clipped by 0 bases and J by 0 bases, with 17 bases between them. The CDR3 DNA is TGTGCCAGCAGTTTATCCCTAAACGCATTAGAGGTGAACACTGAAGCTTTCTTT. Translated: CASSLSLNALEVNTEAFF.

This clone rates as medium-sized. This chain links TRBV5-5 with TRBJ2-3; TRBD1 aligns across 12 bases. CDR3 length: 16 amino acids. The trim removed 4 bases at V and 2 bases at J, leaving 5 bases unmatched. Germline V CDR1 and CDR2: SGHKS, YYEKEE (reference sequence). CDR3 in amino acids: CASSGPGQGATDTQYF. CDR3 bases: TGTGCCAGCAGCGGTCCGGGACAGGGGGCCACAGATACGCAGTATTTT. Variable domain in full (rest from reference TRBV5-5 and TRBJ2-3): DAGVTQSPTHLIKTRGQQVTLRCSPISGHKSVSWYQQVLGQGPQFIFQYYEKEERGRGNFPDRFSARQFPNYSSELNVNALLLGDSALYLCASSGPGQGATDTQYFGPGTRLTVL.

This chain uses TRBV13 with TRBJ2-7; 10 nucleotides align to TRBD1. The CDR3 sequence is 16 residues long. CDR1 PRHDT and CDR2 FYEKMQ come from the germline V gene (reference sequence). After removal of 4 bases from V and 3 bases from J, the junction contained 9 bases not matched to a gene. The CDR3: CASSSGPGQGLYEQYF. CDR3 DNA: TGTGCCAGCAGCTCAGGTCCGGGACAGGGGCTCTACGAGCAGTACTTC.

The chain is built from TRBV15 and TRBJ1-1; D uncertain. V dropped 1 base and J dropped 0 bases, with 9 bases sitting between them. Germline loops: CDR1 LNHNV, CDR2 YYDKDF (reference sequence). The CDR3 has 15 residues. CDR3 residues: CATSRARMMNTEAFF. The CDR3 DNA sequence: TGTGCCACCAGCAGAGCGAGGATGATGAACACTGAAGCTTTCTTT.

This CDR3 is CASSHGRGNEQFF. The CDR3 DNA sequence: TGTGCCAGCAGTCATGGGCGGGGCAATGAGCAGTTCTTC. The V and J genes are TRBV27 and TRBJ2-1, with D possibly being TRBD2 (6 bases). The CDR3 runs to 13 residues. From germline, CDR1 is MNHEY and CDR2 SMNVEV (reference sequence). The V gene lost 5 bases and the J gene lost 6 bases, with 11 bases spanning the gap.

V gene TRBV29-1 combines with J gene TRBJ2-2; D is undetermined. CDR1 SQVTM and CDR2 ANQGSEA come from the germline V gene. The CDR3 has 12 residues. Trimming took 4 bases from V and 2 from J, leaving 5 bases between them. CDR3 bases: TGCAGCGTTGCCACAAACACCGGGGAGCTGTTTTTT. It specifies CSVATNTGELFF.

This clone came up a few times. The rearrangement links TRBV15 to TRBJ2-7, with TRBD1 identical over 7 bases. The germline V gene encodes CDR1 LNHNV and CDR2 YYDKDF (reference sequence). The CDR3 is 16 amino acids. With 5 bases clipped from V and 1 base from J, the junction kept 11 bases outside the gene matches. CDR3 sequence: CATSGPRQGRSYEQYF. Written as DNA, the CDR3 is TGTGCCACCAGCGGACCCCGACAGGGTCGGTCCTACGAGCAGTACTTC.

V and J are TRBV7-9 and TRBJ1-5; 8 positions match TRBD1. There are 13 residues in the CDR3. Germline V gene sequence: CDR1 SEHNR, CDR2 FQNEAQ (reference sequence). Losses at the gene ends were 4 bases for V and 7 bases for J; bases not matched to a gene: 3. The CDR3 DNA follows: TGTGCCAGCAGCTCGGACAGGGTGCAGCCCCAGCATTTT. This sequence encodes CASSSDRVQPQHF.

This chain links TRBV9 with TRBJ2-7, with D tentatively TRBD2 (6 bases). V lost 1 base and J 6 bases, leaving 11 bases between the germline ends. The V gene's germline CDR1 is SGDLS and CDR2 YYNGEE. The CDR3 has 13 amino acids. In DNA form, the CDR3 reads TGTGCCAGCAGCGTACTAGCGATGGGCGAGCAGTACTTC. It translates to CASSVLAMGEQYF.